This T cell receptor (beta chain) was recorded in a study of T cells in Graves' hyperthyroidism and ophthalmopathy. The hyperthyroidism was newly diagnosed and had lasted under 2 months; the patients were aged 18 to 65. It was uncontrolled infection, other autoimmune disease, pregnancy or lactation that excluded patients. In this sample, this clonotype turned up a few times. No antigen is known for it. Study-level findings and limits: Blood also held most thyroid clonotypes expanded beyond 0.001. Ophthalmopathy was predicted by the model a median of about 6.5 months ahead of onset.

Researchers amplified the TCR beta CDR3 regions from RNA transcripts. The primer set for the first-round RT-PCR of the TCR CDR3 was HTBI. TCRdb ran MiXCR on the multiplex PCR reads and lists one entry per CDR3 protein. The sample includes under 450,000 distinct CDR3 sequences, 15% to 19% seen only once; the top ten take roughly 13%. The CDR3 is 16 residues long. With V trimmed by 0 bases and J by 2 bases, 7 bases remained unmatched. Germline V gives CDR1 WNHNN, CDR2 SYGVQD (reference sequence). The TCR originated in a woman aged 18-29 years with Graves' hyperthyroidism. The gene calls are TRBV10-1 and TRBJ2-7; TRBD2 agrees at 7 bases. The sequencing input was blood. The CDR3 loop is CASSESTISGAYEQYF. The CDR3, as DNA: TGCGCCAGCAGTGAGTCGACGATCAGCGGGGCCTACGAGCAGTACTTC.